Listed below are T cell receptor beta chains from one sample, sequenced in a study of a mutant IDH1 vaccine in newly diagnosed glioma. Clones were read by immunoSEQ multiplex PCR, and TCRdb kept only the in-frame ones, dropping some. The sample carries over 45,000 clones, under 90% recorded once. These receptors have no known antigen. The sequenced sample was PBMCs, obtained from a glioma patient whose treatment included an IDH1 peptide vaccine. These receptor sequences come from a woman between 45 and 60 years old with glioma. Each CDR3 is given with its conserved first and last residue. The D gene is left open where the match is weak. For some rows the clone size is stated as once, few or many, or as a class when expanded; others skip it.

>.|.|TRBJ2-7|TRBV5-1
CASSLVPDEQYF
TGCGCCAGCAGCTTGGTCCCGGACGAGCAGTACTTC
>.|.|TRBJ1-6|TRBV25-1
CASSEVKGSAYNSPLHF
TGTGCCAGCAGTGAAGTCAAGGGTAGCGCCTATAATTCACCCCTCCACTTT
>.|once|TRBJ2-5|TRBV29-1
CSLRGVGETQYF
TGCAGCCTCCGGGGAGTTGGAGAGACCCAGTACTTC
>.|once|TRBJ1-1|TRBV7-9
CASSLVGAPGMNTEAFF
TGTGCCAGCAGCTTAGTAGGGGCGCCAGGCATGAACACTGAAGCTTTCTTT
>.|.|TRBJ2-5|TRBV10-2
CASTGQETQYF
TGCGCCAGCACAGGACAAGAGACCCAGTACTTC
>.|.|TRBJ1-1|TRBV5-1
CASSLVGASYMNTEAFF
TGCGCCAGCAGCTTGGTAGGGGCGAGTTATATGAACACTGAAGCTTTCTTT
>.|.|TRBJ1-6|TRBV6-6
CASSFTPPDSPLHF
TGTGCCAGCAGTTTTACCCCCCCCGATTCACCCCTCCACTTT
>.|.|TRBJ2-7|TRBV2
CASRGSNAYEQYF
TGTGCCAGTCGAGGTAGTAACGCCTACGAGCAGTACTTC
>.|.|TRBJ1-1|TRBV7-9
CASSLEGDTEAFF
TGTGCCAGCAGCTTAGAAGGGGATACTGAAGCTTTCTTT
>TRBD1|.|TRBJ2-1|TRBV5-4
CASSFPGQGAGEQFF
TGTGCCAGCAGCTTTCCGGGACAGGGGGCTGGTGAGCAGTTCTTC
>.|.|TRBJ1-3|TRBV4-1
CASSHPGTFSGNTIYF
TGCGCCAGCAGCCACCCCGGGACTTTCTCTGGAAACACCATATATTTT
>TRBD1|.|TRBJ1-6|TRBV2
CASGPGTENSPLHF
TGTGCCAGCGGCCCCGGGACAGAAAATTCACCCCTCCACTTT
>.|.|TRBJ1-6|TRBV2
CASRHPGNSPLHF
TGTGCCAGCAGGCACCCAGGGAATTCACCCCTCCACTTT
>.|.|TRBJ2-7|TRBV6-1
CASSEQAGNEQYF
TGTGCCAGCAGTGAACAGGCAGGGAACGAGCAGTACTTC
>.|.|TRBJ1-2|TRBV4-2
CASSQRGRDGYTF
TGTGCCAGCAGCCAACGGGGGCGGGATGGCTACACCTTC
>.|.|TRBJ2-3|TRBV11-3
CASSFRGSTDTQYF
TGTGCCAGCAGCTTCCGGGGGAGCACAGATACGCAGTATTTT
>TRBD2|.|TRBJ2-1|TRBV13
CASTTEMVASGVNEQFF
TGTGCCAGCACTACTGAGATGGTGGCTAGCGGGGTTAATGAGCAGTTCTTC
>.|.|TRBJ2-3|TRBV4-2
CASSQVYREDATQYF
TGTGCCAGCAGCCAAGTGTACAGGGAGGACGCTACGCAGTATTTT
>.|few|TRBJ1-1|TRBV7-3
CASSLTSGAQTEAFF
TGTGCCAGCAGCTTAACGTCAGGGGCGCAAACTGAAGCTTTCTTT
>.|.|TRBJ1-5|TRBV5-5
CASSPEGFGNQPQHF
TGTGCCAGCAGCCCGGAGGGTTTTGGCAATCAGCCCCAGCATTTT
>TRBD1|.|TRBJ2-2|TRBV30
CAWDRGTLNTGELFF
TGTGCCTGGGACAGGGGGACCCTAAACACCGGGGAGCTGTTTTTT
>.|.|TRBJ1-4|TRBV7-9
CASSLGTTTNEKLFF
TGTGCCAGCAGCTTAGGGACAACAACTAATGAAAAACTGTTTTTT
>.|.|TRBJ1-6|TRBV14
CASSHFPWSSYNSPLHF
TGTGCCAGCAGCCATTTTCCCTGGAGCTCCTATAATTCACCCCTCCACTTT
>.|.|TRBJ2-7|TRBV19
CASRVGEGECYLRVYEQYF
TGTGCCAGTAGGGTCGGAGAGGGAGAATGTTACCTACGGGTTTATGAGCAGTACTTC
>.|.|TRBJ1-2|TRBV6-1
CASSEGGSHGYTF
TGTGCCAGCAGTGAAGGGGGCTCACATGGCTACACCTTC
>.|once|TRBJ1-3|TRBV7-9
CASSLEWDGGNTIYF
TGTGCCAGCAGCTTAGAATGGGACGGTGGGAACACCATATATTTT
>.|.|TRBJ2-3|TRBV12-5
CASGLGNTDTQYF
TGTGCTAGTGGTTTGGGGAACACAGATACGCAGTATTTT
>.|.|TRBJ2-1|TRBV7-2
CASSSIADAYNEQFF
TGTGCCAGCAGCTCTATAGCGGACGCCTACAATGAGCAGTTCTTC
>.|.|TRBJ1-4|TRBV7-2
CASSFRVNEKLFF
TGTGCCAGCAGCTTCAGGGTAAATGAAAAACTGTTTTTT
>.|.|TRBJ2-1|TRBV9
CASSTQGYNEQFF
TGTGCCAGCAGCACTCAGGGGTACAATGAGCAGTTCTTC
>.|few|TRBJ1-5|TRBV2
CASSSRAGKVTVQPQHF
TGTGCCAGCAGTTCAAGGGCAGGGAAGGTTACTGTTCAGCCCCAGCATTTT
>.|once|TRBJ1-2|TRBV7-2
CASSLSLGVDYGYTF
TGTGCCAGCAGCTTATCACTCGGGGTCGACTATGGCTACACCTTC
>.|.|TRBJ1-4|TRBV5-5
CASRRAREEKLFF
TGTGCCAGCAGGCGTGCGAGGGAAGAAAAACTGTTTTTT
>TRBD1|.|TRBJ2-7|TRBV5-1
CASSLTGVYEQYF
TGCGCCAGCAGCTTGACAGGGGTCTACGAGCAGTACTTC
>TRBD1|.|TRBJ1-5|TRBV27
CASSPGQLYQPQHF
TGTGCCAGCAGTCCGGGACAGCTGTATCAGCCCCAGCATTTT
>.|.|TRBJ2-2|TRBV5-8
CASSLGHAGELFF
TGTGCCAGCAGCCTCGGACATGCCGGGGAGCTGTTTTTT
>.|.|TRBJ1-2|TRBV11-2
CASSPQPQGPYGYTF
TGTGCCAGCAGCCCCCAACCCCAGGGCCCCTATGGCTACACCTTC
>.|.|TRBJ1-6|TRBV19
CASSMVGVDSPLHF
TGTGCCAGTAGTATGGTTGGCGTAGATTCACCCCTCCACTTT
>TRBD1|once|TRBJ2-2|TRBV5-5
CASSGNRQGPLAGELFF
TGTGCCAGCAGCGGGAACAGACAGGGGCCCCTCGCCGGGGAGCTGTTTTTT
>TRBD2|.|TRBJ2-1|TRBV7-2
CASSLVLAGAYNEQFF
TGTGCCAGCAGCTTAGTACTAGCGGGGGCCTACAATGAGCAGTTCTTC
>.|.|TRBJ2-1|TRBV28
CASRTSYEQFF
TGTGCCAGCAGGACTAGTTATGAGCAGTTCTTC
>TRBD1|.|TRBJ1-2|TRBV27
CASSSRRDRHGSANYGYTF
TGTGCCAGCAGTTCGCGCCGGGACAGGCACGGTTCGGCTAACTATGGCTACACCTTC
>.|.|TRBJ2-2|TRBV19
CATSSLGLNTGELFF
TGTGCCACTTCCTCCCTGGGACTGAACACCGGGGAGCTGTTTTTT
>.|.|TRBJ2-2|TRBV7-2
CASSLGGAVTGELFF
TGTGCCAGCAGCTTAGGGGGGGCCGTTACCGGGGAGCTGTTTTTT
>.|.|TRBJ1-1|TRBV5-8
CASSLGSYSGNTEAFF
TGTGCCAGCAGCTTAGGTTCGTATTCAGGGAACACTGAAGCTTTCTTT
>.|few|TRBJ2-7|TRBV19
CASREQARTYEQYF
TGTGCCAGTAGGGAGCAGGCGCGAACCTACGAGCAGTACTTC
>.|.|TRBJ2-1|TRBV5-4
CASSLADNEQFF
TGTGCCAGCAGCTTGGCAGACAATGAGCAGTTCTTC
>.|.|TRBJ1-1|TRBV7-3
CASSTDASEAFF
TGTGCCAGCAGCACAGATGCCTCTGAAGCTTTCTTT
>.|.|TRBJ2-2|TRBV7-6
CASSLGAGYTGELFF
TGTGCCAGCAGCTTAGGGGCAGGGTACACCGGGGAGCTGTTTTTT
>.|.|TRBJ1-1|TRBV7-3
CASSSQGGGTEAFF
TGTGCCAGCAGCTCACAGGGAGGGGGCACTGAAGCTTTCTTT
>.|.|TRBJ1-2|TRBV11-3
CASSLRENYGYTF
TGTGCCAGCAGCCTTCGGGAGAACTATGGCTACACCTTC